This passage covers 20 T cell receptor beta chains from one sample sequenced in a study of T-cell memory formation after mild COVID-19. TCRdb independently ran MiXCR on the 5' RACE reads; one entry per CDR3 protein. The sample lists around 200,000 distinct CDR3 sequences, around 27% seen once, with roughly 11% in the top ten. The sample comprised PBMCs or a T cell subset sorted from them (not recorded which). These receptors were obtained from an adult woman who had mild COVID-19 (a few samples of this study predate the infection). Cell type and time point are not known.

The V and J genes are TRBV6-2 or TRBV6-3 and TRBJ2-3, with 8 bases matching TRBD2. The V segment lost 5 bases and the J segment 6 bases; nucleotides outside the gene matches: 13. This CDR3 spans 16 amino acids. Germline CDR1 is MNHEY and CDR2 is SVGEGT. The CDR3 region has the DNA TGTGCCAGCAGTGGGTGGACTAGCCTGGGGAGGGATACGCAGTATTTT. This sequence encodes CASSGWTSLGRDTQYF.

CDR3 nucleotide sequence: TGTGCCAGCAGCAACTACAGGGCGGACGAGCAGTACTTC. This translates into CASSNYRADEQYF. The V call is TRBV3-1, the J call TRBJ2-7; TRBD1 is a possible D gene (6 bases). The V end was cut by 5 bases, the J end by 5 bases, with 13 bases between. The V gene's germline CDR1 is LGHDT and CDR2 YNNKEL (reference sequence). This CDR3 has 13 amino acids.

J is TRBJ2-1 and V is TRBV4-1; no definite D call. Germline assignment: CDR1 MGHRA and CDR2 YSYEKL. The V gene lost 4 bases and the J gene lost 7 bases, with 20 bases spanning the gap. The CDR3 loop spans 16 amino acids. CDR3 in DNA: TGCGCCAGCAGCCGAACTTTCGCCTTACAGCATAATGAGCAGTTCTTC. Residues: CASSRTFALQHNEQFF.

This clonotype was counted at least ten times. V usage is TRBV27 and J usage is TRBJ2-7, with 9 bases aligning to TRBD1. CDR1 is MNHEY, CDR2 SMNVEV, per germline (reference sequence). V lost 2 bases, J lost 2 bases, and 4 bases stayed unmatched. The CDR3 is 15 amino acids. The CDR3 sequence is CASSLGQGITYEQYF. In DNA, the CDR3 is TGTGCCAGCAGTTTAGGACAGGGGATTACCTACGAGCAGTACTTC.

V gene TRBV6-2 or TRBV6-3 combines with J gene TRBJ2-2, with 13 bases that match TRBD2. There are 16 residues in the CDR3. The J segment lost 4 bases and the V segment lost 5 bases, leaving 4 bases of the junction unmatched. Per germline, CDR1 MNHEY and CDR2 SVGEGT. The CDR3 DNA follows: TGTGCCAGCAGTCGACGGACTAGCGGGAGCACCGGGGAGCTGTTTTTT. This sequence encodes CASSRRTSGSTGELFF.

This clonotype was observed a handful of times. The chain links TRBV29-1 to TRBJ2-5; D possibly corresponds to TRBD2 (5 bases). Trimming shortened V by 6 bases and J by 2 bases, and 10 bases separated the two germline ends. Germline loops: CDR1 SQVTM, CDR2 ANQGSEA. The CDR3 has 12 residues. The CDR3 coding sequence is TGCAGCGTACAAAGCGGACAAGAGACCCAGTACTTC. Translation gives CSVQSGQETQYF.

The chain employs TRBV7-9 and TRBJ1-2, with D unclear. Germline-derived CDR1 and CDR2 are SEHNR and FQNEAQ (reference sequence). Trimming pared 2 bases from V and 2 bases from J, leaving 6 bases between. The length of the CDR3 is 13 residues. The CDR3 sequence is CASSLWENYGYTF. The CDR3 coding sequence is TGTGCCAGCAGCTTATGGGAAAACTATGGCTACACCTTC.

The chain employs TRBV5-4 and TRBJ1-1; TRBD1 is a possible D gene (5 bases). The CDR3 spans 14 residues. Germline CDR1 SGHNT, CDR2 YYREEE (reference sequence). Trimming cost V 4 bases and J 1 base, with 11 bases left between them. The CDR3 here is CASSLRQSNTEAFF. CDR3 in DNA: TGTGCCAGCAGCCTCAGACAGTCGAACACTGAAGCTTTCTTT.

The J gene is TRBJ2-1, the V gene TRBV9; 9 nucleotides match TRBD2. Germline trimming cut 0 bases from V and 8 bases from J; bases unmatched to any gene: 6. Germline CDR1 and CDR2: SGDLS and YYNGEE. This CDR3 spans 15 amino acids. The CDR3 reads CASSVVGGRADEQFF. For the CDR3, the DNA is TGTGCCAGCAGCGTAGTTGGCGGGAGGGCCGATGAGCAGTTCTTC.

The V and J genes are TRBV12-3 or TRBV12-4 and TRBJ1-1, with D hard to call. The CDR3 is made up of 15 amino acids. V lost 6 bases to trimming and J lost 4 bases, with 18 bases between them. This chain's CDR3 is CASRPGGSPGTEAFF. CDR3 nucleotides: TGTGCCAGCAGACCTGGAGGGAGCCCGGGCACTGAAGCTTTCTTT.

This clonotype was seen more than once but under ten times. This rearrangement joins TRBV10-3 to TRBJ2-7, with D possibly matching TRBD2 (5 bases). The CDR3 consists of 13 residues. V was pared by 6 bases and J by 3 bases, with 12 bases between. Per germline, CDR1 ENHRY and CDR2 SYGVKD. CDR3 protein: CAISGDSSYEQYF. The DNA for the CDR3 is TGTGCCATCAGCGGGGATTCGAGCTACGAGCAGTACTTC.

This rearrangement joins TRBV29-1 to TRBJ1-2; 8 nucleotides line up with TRBD1. Germline values: CDR1 SQVTM, CDR2 ANQGSEA. There are 12 residues in the CDR3. J gave up 4 bases and V 2 bases, and 0 bases lay outside the gene matches. Written as DNA, the CDR3 is TGCAGCGTTGAACAGGGGGCCTATGGCTACACCTTC. Its translation: CSVEQGAYGYTF.

This clonotype was seen more than once but under ten times. The chain links TRBV7-9 to TRBJ1-5; D call uncertain. Trimming took off 7 bases at V and 1 base at J, with 17 bases between the two ends. CDR3 length equals 16 residues. CDR1 is SEHNR, CDR2 FQNEAQ, per germline (reference sequence). This CDR3 reads CASTREGGLSNQPQHF. The CDR3 nucleotides read TGTGCCAGCACCCGCGAAGGAGGACTCAGCAATCAGCCCCAGCATTTT.

J is TRBJ2-2 and V is TRBV19; 7 nucleotides line up with TRBD2. This CDR3 contains 13 residues. The V and J ends lost 11 bases and 4 bases, in that order; junction bases with no gene match: 7. Per germline, CDR1 LNHDA and CDR2 SQIVND (reference sequence). The CDR3 DNA reads TGTGCCGCGCGGGGGTCGGGCACCGGGGAGCTGTTTTTT. As protein: CAARGSGTGELFF.

This clonotype was found a few times. This sequence joins TRBV7-2 and TRBJ2-2, with D unresolved. Per the germline V gene, CDR1 is SGHTA and CDR2 is FQGNSA. The CDR3 contains 15 residues. With 0 bases removed from V and 1 base from J, the gap between germline ends came to 6 bases. In nucleotides, the CDR3 is TGTGCCAGCAGCTTAGCGGATGGGAACACCGGGGAGCTGTTTTTT. It codes for CASSLADGNTGELFF.

The V gene is TRBV6-6, the J gene TRBJ2-7, with TRBD2 identical over 8 bases. With V trimmed by 8 bases and J by 5 bases, 14 bases remained unmatched. This CDR3 region has 15 residues. Germline V gene sequence: CDR1 MNHNY, CDR2 SVGAGI (reference sequence). CDR3 bases: TGTGCCAGCCAAATCCCGGGAGGGCCTTCCAACGAGCAGTACTTC. Amino acids: CASQIPGGPSNEQYF.

This chain connects TRBV6-1 to TRBJ2-7, with 10 bases that match TRBD1. The V gene end was trimmed by 4 bases and the J gene end by 5 bases; junction bases not matched to a gene: 5. The CDR3 sequence is 14 residues long. Germline CDR1 reads MNHNS; CDR2 reads SASEGT. CDR3: CASSGGQGSHEQYF. CDR3 nucleotides: TGTGCCAGCAGTGGGGGACAGGGGTCCCACGAGCAGTACTTC.

Many counts were recorded for this clonotype. The V gene is TRBV6-2 or TRBV6-3, the J gene TRBJ2-1; 11 nucleotides line up with TRBD2. The CDR3 covers 17 residues. V trimming: 5 bases; J trimming: 0 bases; junction bases outside the gene matches: 6. Germline V gene sequence: CDR1 MNHEY, CDR2 SVGEGT. CDR3 in DNA: TGTGCCAGCAGTGGACTAGCGGGTCCTCACTCCTACAATGAGCAGTTCTTC. Its protein product is CASSGLAGPHSYNEQFF.

J is TRBJ1-1 and V is TRBV7-2, with a tentative D call TRBD1 (6 bases). The CDR3 loop spans 15 amino acids. Germline loops: CDR1 SGHTA, CDR2 FQGNSA. The V and J ends lost 3 bases and 0 bases respectively, with 11 bases between them. The CDR3 region is CASSFSGGMNTEAFF. CDR3 coding DNA: TGTGCCAGCAGCTTCTCCGGGGGCATGAACACTGAAGCTTTCTTT.

This clonotype has a handful of counts. This chain connects TRBV29-1 to TRBJ1-1; maybe TRBD1 (6 bases). The CDR3 is 14 residues long. Trimming pared 4 bases from V and 1 base from J, leaving 13 bases between. From germline, CDR1 is SQVTM and CDR2 ANQGSEA. The CDR3 loop reads CSVAWGAGNTEAFF. CDR3 DNA: TGCAGCGTTGCATGGGGGGCAGGGAACACTGAAGCTTTCTTT.